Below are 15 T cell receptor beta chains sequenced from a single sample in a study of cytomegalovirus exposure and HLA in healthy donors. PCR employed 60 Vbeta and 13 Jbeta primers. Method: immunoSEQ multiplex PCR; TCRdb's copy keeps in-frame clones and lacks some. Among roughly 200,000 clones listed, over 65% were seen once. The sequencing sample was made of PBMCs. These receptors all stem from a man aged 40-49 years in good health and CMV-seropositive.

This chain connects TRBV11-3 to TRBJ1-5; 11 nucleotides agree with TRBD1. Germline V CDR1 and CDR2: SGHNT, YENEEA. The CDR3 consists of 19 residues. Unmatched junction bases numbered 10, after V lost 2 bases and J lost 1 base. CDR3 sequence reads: CASSLLPRTGGGSNQPQHF. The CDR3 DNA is TGTGCCAGCAGCTTACTTCCAAGGACAGGGGGCGGGAGCAATCAGCCCCAGCATTTT.

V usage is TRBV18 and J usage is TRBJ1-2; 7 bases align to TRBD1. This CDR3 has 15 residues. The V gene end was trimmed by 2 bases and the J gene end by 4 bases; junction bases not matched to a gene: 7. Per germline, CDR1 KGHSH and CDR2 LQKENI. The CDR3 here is CASSPLEGAVYGYTF. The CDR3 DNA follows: TGTGCCAGCTCACCATTGGAGGGGGCGGTCTATGGCTACACCTTC.

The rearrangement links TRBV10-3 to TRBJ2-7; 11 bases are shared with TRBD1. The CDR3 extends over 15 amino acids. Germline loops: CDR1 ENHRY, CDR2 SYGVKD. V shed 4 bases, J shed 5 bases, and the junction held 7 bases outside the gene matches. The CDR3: CAISGPGQGVNEQYF. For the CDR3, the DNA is TGTGCCATCAGTGGACCGGGACAGGGGGTCAACGAGCAGTACTTC.

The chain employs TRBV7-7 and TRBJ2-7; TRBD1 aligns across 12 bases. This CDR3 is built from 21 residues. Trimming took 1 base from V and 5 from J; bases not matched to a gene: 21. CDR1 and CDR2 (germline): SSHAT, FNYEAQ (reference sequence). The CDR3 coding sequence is TGTGCCAGCAGCTTAGGGGGACGGGACAGGGGGCTCGAGTTGTTTCCGGACGAGCAGTACTTC. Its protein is CASSLGGRDRGLELFPDEQYF. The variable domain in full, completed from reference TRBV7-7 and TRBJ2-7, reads GAGVSQSPRYKVTKRGQDVTLRCDPISSHATLYWYQQALGQGPEFLTYFNYEAQPDKSGLPSDRFSAERPEGSISTLTIQRTEQRDSAMYRCASSLGGRDRGLELFPDEQYFGPGTRLTVT.

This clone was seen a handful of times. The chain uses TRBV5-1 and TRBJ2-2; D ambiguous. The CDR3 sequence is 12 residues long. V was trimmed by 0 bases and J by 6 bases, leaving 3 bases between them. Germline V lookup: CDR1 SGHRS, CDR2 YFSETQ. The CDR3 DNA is TGCGCCAGCAGCTTGGTCGCCGGGGAGCTGTTTTTT. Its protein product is CASSLVAGELFF.

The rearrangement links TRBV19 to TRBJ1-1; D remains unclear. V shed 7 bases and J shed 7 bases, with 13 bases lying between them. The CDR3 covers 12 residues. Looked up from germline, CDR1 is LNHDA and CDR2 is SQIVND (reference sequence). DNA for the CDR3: TGTGCCAGTAAGGCGGGAACGGTTGAAGCTTTCTTT. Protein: CASKAGTVEAFF. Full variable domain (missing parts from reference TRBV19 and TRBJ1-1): DGGITQSPKYLFRKEGQNVTLSCEQNLNHDAMYWYRQDPGQGLRLIYYSQIVNDFQKGDIAEGYSVSREKKESFPLTVTSAQKNPTAFYLCASKAGTVEAFFGQGTRLTVV.

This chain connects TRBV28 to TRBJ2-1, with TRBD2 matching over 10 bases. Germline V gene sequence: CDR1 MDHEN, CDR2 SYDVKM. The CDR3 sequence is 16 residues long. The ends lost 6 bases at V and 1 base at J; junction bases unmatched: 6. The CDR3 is CASRTLSGRSYNEQFF. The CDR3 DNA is TGTGCCAGCAGGACGCTTAGCGGGAGGTCCTACAATGAGCAGTTCTTC.

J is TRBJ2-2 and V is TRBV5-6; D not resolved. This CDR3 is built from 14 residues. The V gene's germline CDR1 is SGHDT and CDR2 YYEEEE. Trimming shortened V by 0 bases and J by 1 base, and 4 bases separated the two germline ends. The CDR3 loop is CASSLALNTGELFF. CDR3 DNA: TGTGCCAGCAGCTTGGCCTTGAACACCGGGGAGCTGTTTTTT.

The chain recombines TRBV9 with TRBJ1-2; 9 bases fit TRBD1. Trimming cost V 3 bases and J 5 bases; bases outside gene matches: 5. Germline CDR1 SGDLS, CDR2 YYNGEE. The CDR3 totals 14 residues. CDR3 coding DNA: TGTGCCAGCAGCGCCGGACAGGGGAAATATGGCTACACCTTC. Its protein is CASSAGQGKYGYTF.

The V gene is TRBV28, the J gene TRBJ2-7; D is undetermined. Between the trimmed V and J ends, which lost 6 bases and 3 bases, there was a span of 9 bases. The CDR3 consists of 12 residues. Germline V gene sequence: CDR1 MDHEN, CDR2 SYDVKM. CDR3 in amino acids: CASRLGIYEQYF. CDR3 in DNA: TGTGCCAGCAGGCTGGGCATCTACGAGCAGTACTTC.

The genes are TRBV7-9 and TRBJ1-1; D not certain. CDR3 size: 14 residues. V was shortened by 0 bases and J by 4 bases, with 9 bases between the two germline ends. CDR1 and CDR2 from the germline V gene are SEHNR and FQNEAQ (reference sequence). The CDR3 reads CASSLAGGGTEAFF. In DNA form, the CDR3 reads TGTGCCAGCAGCTTAGCGGGTGGAGGCACTGAAGCTTTCTTT.

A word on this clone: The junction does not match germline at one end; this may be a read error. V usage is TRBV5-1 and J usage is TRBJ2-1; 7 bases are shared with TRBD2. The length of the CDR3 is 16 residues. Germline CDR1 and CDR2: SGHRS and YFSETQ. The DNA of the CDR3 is TGCGCCAGCAGCTTGGACCTAGCGGTGGGCTACAATGGGCAGTTCTTC. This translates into CASSLDLAVGYNGQFF.

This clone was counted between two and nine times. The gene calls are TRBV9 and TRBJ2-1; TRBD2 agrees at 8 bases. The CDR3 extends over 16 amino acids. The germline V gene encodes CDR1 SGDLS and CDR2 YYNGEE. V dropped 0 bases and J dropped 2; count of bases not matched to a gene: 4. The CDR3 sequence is CASSVERLAPYNEQFF. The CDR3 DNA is TGTGCCAGCAGCGTAGAAAGACTAGCGCCCTACAATGAGCAGTTCTTC.

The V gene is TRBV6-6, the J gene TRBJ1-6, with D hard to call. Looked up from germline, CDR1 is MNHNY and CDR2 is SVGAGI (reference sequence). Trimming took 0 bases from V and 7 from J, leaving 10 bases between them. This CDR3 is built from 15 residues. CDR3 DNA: TGTGCCAGCAGTTACTCGGCAGATGCAAATTCACCCCTCCACTTT. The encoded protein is CASSYSADANSPLHF.

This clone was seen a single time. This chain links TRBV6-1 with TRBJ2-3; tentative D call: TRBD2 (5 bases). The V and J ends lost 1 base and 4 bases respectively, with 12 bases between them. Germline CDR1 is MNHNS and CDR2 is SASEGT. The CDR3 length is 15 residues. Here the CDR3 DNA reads TGTGCCAGCAGTGAAGAGGGAAGGAGGTCAGATACGCAGTATTTT. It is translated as CASSEEGRRSDTQYF.